This T cell receptor beta chain was recorded in a study of T cells in Graves' hyperthyroidism and ophthalmopathy. Whole-study findings and limits: Ophthalmopathy and stable hyperthyroidism were separated by a 13 V-J model. Blood also contained most expanded thyroid clonotypes above 0.001.

This clonotype came up many times. The antigen is unknown. The CDR3 regions of TCR beta were amplified from RNA transcripts. RT-PCR in the first round (using the HTBI primer set) targeted the TCR CDR3. MiXCR, applied by TCRdb to the multiplex PCR reads, yields one record per CDR3 protein. The sample includes some 650,000 distinct CDR3 sequences, approximately 15% of them seen just once. Germline CDR1 reads KGHSH; CDR2 reads LQKENI. The length of the CDR3 is 16 residues. V was cut by 5 bases and J by 2 bases, with 17 bases left in between. Clinical symptoms, serum thyroxine and TRAb, thyroid ultrasound and orbital computed tomography together formed the diagnostic basis. This sample holds PBMCs from less than 11 ml fresh peripheral blood.

The sample comprised blood. The sequence derives from a woman in her thirties or forties with Graves' ophthalmopathy. The chain is built from TRBV18 and TRBJ2-3, with D tentatively TRBD1 (6 bases). The CDR3 bases are TGTGCCAGCTCAGCCGGGACATCAGGTTTCACAGATACGCAGTATTTT. This gives the protein CASSAGTSGFTDTQYF.